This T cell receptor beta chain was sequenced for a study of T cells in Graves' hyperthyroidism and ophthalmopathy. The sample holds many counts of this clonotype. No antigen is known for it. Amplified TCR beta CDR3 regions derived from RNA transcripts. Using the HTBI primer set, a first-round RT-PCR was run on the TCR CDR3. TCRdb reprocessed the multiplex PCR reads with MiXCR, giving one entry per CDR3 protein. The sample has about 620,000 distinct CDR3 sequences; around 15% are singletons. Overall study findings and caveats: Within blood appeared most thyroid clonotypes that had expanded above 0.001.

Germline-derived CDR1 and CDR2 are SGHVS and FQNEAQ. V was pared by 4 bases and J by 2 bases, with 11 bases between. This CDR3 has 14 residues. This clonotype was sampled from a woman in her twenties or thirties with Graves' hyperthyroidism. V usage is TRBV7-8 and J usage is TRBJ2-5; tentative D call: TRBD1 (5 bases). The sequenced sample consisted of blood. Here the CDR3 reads CASSSRQWQETQYF. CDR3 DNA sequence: TGTGCCAGCAGCTCACGACAGTGGCAAGAGACCCAGTACTTC.